This passage covers 27 T cell receptor beta chains from one sample sequenced in a study of Ad26.COV2.S vaccination and SARS-CoV-2 variants. The repertoire was sequenced with immunoSEQ multiplex PCR; TCRdb's copy has only in-frame clones and lacks some. The data contain about 350,000 clones, roughly 91% of them singletons. Treatment meaning: around 19 received Ad26.COV2.S at low or high dose, single or two shots; about five received placebo; per-sample allocation not given. Collection of samples fell on day 63 after the first vaccine or placebo injection. Sequences were derived from peripheral blood, sampled in a trial of Ad26.COV2.S vaccine versus placebo. Receptor source: a person aged 18-60 years who received the Ad26.COV2.S COVID-19 vaccine or a placebo.

The J gene is TRBJ2-3, the V gene TRBV19; D gene unclear. The V end was cut by 3 bases, the J end by 4 bases, with 8 bases between. Per germline, CDR1 LNHDA and CDR2 SQIVND (reference sequence). The CDR3 covers 13 residues. CDR3 amino acids: CASSISSADTQYF. Here the CDR3 DNA reads TGTGCCAGTAGTATTAGCTCCGCAGATACGCAGTATTTT. The full variable domain, with the rest looked up from reference TRBV19 and TRBJ2-3, is DGGITQSPKYLFRKEGQNVTLSCEQNLNHDAMYWYRQDPGQGLRLIYYSQIVNDFQKGDIAEGYSVSREKKESFPLTVTSAQKNPTAFYLCASSISSADTQYFGPGTRLTVL.

This sequence joins TRBV6-4 and TRBJ2-2; D ambiguous. Germline CDR1 is MRHNA and CDR2 is SNTAGT. V lost 6 bases and J lost 0, with 5 bases in between. The CDR3 totals 13 residues. The DNA of the CDR3 is TGTGCCAGCAGCAAAACGAACACCGGGGAGCTGTTTTTT. Protein product: CASSKTNTGELFF.

The V call is TRBV27, the J call TRBJ2-1; possible D gene TRBD2, 5 bases. Germline assignment: CDR1 MNHEY and CDR2 SMNVEV (reference sequence). This CDR3 has 15 amino acids. Trimming cost V 7 bases and J 5 bases, with 18 bases left between them. In nucleotides, the CDR3 is TGTGCCAGCACGACCCTCCGGGATGAGAACAATGAGCAGTTCTTC. Its translation is CASTTLRDENNEQFF.

This clone was observed once. This chain joins TRBV19 and TRBJ2-7, with TRBD2 matching 7 bases. Germline assignment: CDR1 LNHDA and CDR2 SQIVND (reference sequence). CDR3 length: 14 amino acids. The junction had 4 bases not matched to a gene; V was cut back by 3 bases and J by 2 bases. The CDR3 DNA sequence: TGTGCCAGTAGTATGGGCGGGGGAGCCTACGAGCAGTACTTC. Protein product: CASSMGGGAYEQYF.

This chain connects TRBV7-2 to TRBJ1-6; TRBD1 aligns across 8 bases. CDR1 is SGHTA, CDR2 FQGNSA, per germline. The CDR3 extends over 15 amino acids. With 1 base clipped from V and 6 bases from J, the junction kept 2 bases outside the gene matches. CDR3 protein: CASSLGDRTNSPLHF. DNA for the CDR3: TGTGCCAGCAGCTTAGGGGACAGGACTAATTCACCCCTCCACTTT.

This clone was picked up one time. At one of its ends the junction is not consistent with the germline gene, which may arise from a read error. The chain is built from TRBV29-1 and TRBJ2-3; a possible D gene is TRBD2 (5 bases). CDR1 is SQVTM and CDR2 is ANQGSEA in the germline V gene. The CDR3 totals 14 residues. Here the CDR3 reads CSVGGRPSIDTQYF. CDR3 sequence (DNA): TGCAGCGTTGGAGGCAGACCTAGCATAGATACGCAGTATTTT.

The chain uses TRBV29-1 and TRBJ1-2; no reliable D call. Germline CDR1 SQVTM, CDR2 ANQGSEA. V was pared by 3 bases and J by 5 bases, with 4 bases between. This CDR3 spans 10 amino acids. CDR3: CSVDLYGYTF. CDR3 DNA sequence: TGCAGCGTTGATCTTTATGGCTACACCTTC. The full variable domain, completed using reference TRBV29-1 and TRBJ1-2, is SAVISQKPSRDICQRGTSLTIQCQVDSQVTMMFWYRQQPGQSLTLIATANQGSEATYESGFVIDKFPISRPNLTFSTLTVSNMSPEDSSIYLCSVDLYGYTFGSGTRLTVV.

The rearrangement joins TRBV30 to TRBJ2-1; maybe TRBD1 (6 bases). The germline CDR1 and CDR2 sequences are GTSNPN and SVGIG (reference sequence). The CDR3 is 14 amino acids. V was shortened by 2 bases and J by 4 bases, with 12 bases between the two germline ends. Here the CDR3 reads CAWSKRQVYNEQFF. The DNA for the CDR3 is TGTGCCTGGAGTAAACGACAGGTATACAATGAGCAGTTCTTC. Full variable domain (missing parts from reference TRBV30 and TRBJ2-1): SQTIHQWPATLVQPVGSPLSLECTVEGTSNPNLYWYRQAAGRGLQLLFYSVGIGQISSEVPQNLSASRPQDRQFILSSKKLLLSDSGFYLCAWSKRQVYNEQFFGPGTRLTVL.

The chain combines TRBV13 with TRBJ1-3; 7 bases match TRBD1. Looked up from germline, CDR1 is PRHDT and CDR2 is FYEKMQ (reference sequence). Unmatched junction bases numbered 13, after V lost 2 bases and J lost 0 bases. The CDR3 sequence is 19 residues long. This CDR3 is CASSLSDGTATVSGNTIYF. CDR3 DNA: TGTGCCAGCAGCTTATCAGACGGGACAGCGACTGTCTCTGGAAACACCATATATTTT.

The chain uses TRBV25-1 and TRBJ2-7, with 12 positions matching TRBD1. This CDR3 has 15 amino acids. Germline-derived CDR1 and CDR2 are MGHDK and SYGVNS. With V trimmed by 4 bases and J by 5 bases, 6 bases remained unmatched. CDR3 in amino acids: CASSGWGTGGHEQYF. In DNA form, the CDR3 reads TGTGCCAGCAGTGGGTGGGGGACAGGGGGCCACGAGCAGTACTTC.

The rearrangement links TRBV2 to TRBJ2-5; TRBD2 agrees at 13 bases. Trimming removed 3 bases from V and 2 bases from J; junction bases left unmatched: 6. The CDR3 covers 17 residues. Germline CDR1 SNHLY, CDR2 FYNNEI. This CDR3 reads CASSDSTSGGQQETQYF. DNA of the CDR3: TGTGCCAGCAGTGACTCGACTAGCGGGGGGCAACAAGAGACCCAGTACTTC.

V and J are TRBV7-2 and TRBJ1-2, with TRBD1 matching 8 bases. Unmatched junction bases numbered 15, after V lost 4 bases and J lost 8 bases. This CDR3 region has 16 residues. CDR1 and CDR2 (germline): SGHTA, FQGNSA. The CDR3 DNA follows: TGTGCCAGCAGCTCAAGGATCGGACAGGGTTGGGGCGGCTACACCTTC. Protein: CASSSRIGQGWGGYTF.

The chain recombines TRBV4-1 with TRBJ1-1; D might be TRBD1 (6 bases). The V and J ends lost 4 bases and 2 bases respectively, with 14 bases between them. The germline V gene has CDR1 MGHRA and CDR2 YSYEKL. The CDR3 is 15 residues long. CDR3 in DNA: TGCGCCAGCAGCCCCAGGGGCAGGGGAAACACTGAAGCTTTCTTT. This gives the protein CASSPRGRGNTEAFF.

The chain uses TRBV7-2 and TRBJ1-1; D is undetermined. CDR1 and CDR2 from the germline V gene are SGHTA and FQGNSA. The V end was cut by 4 bases, the J end by 7 bases, with 22 bases between. The CDR3 is 16 amino acids. DNA for the CDR3: TGTGCCAGCAGCTACCCTATCCGGGCAATAAGAGTTGAAGCTTTCTTT. Protein sequence: CASSYPIRAIRVEAFF.

This clone appeared once. The CDR3 region has the DNA TGTGCCAGCAGCTTGCTCAGGGGGGACAACAATGAGCAGTTCTTC. It codes for CASSLLRGDNNEQFF. The gene calls are TRBV5-8 and TRBJ2-1; tentative D call: TRBD1 (7 bases). Trimming stripped 1 base from V and 5 bases from J, with 13 bases between. The CDR3 covers 15 residues. The germline V gene encodes CDR1 SGHTS and CDR2 YDEGEE.

This chain joins TRBV12-3 or TRBV12-4 and TRBJ2-5; D unresolved. Trimming took 3 bases from V and 3 from J, leaving 8 bases between them. The CDR3 totals 13 residues. The CDR3: CASSFFGEETQYF. CDR3 DNA sequence: TGTGCCAGCAGTTTTTTTGGGGAAGAGACCCAGTACTTC.

The V and J genes are TRBV27 and TRBJ1-3, with D unresolved. Germline lookup yields CDR1 MNHEY and CDR2 SMNVEV (reference sequence). The CDR3 is 15 amino acids. The V end lost 3 bases, the J end lost 3 bases, and 12 bases lay between the germline ends. The CDR3 loop is CASSLDSGRGNTIYF. DNA of the CDR3: TGTGCCAGCAGTTTGGACTCCGGACGTGGAAACACCATATATTTT.

The V and J genes are TRBV15 and TRBJ2-3; D is possibly TRBD2 (5 bases). Germline loops: CDR1 LNHNV, CDR2 YYDKDF (reference sequence). The CDR3 extends over 16 amino acids. The V end was cut by 1 base, the J end by 0 bases, with 11 bases between. CDR3 amino acids: CATSRGEGTSTDTQYF. In nucleotides, the CDR3 is TGTGCCACCAGCAGAGGAGAGGGAACTAGCACAGATACGCAGTATTTT.

This rearrangement joins TRBV2 to TRBJ2-2; tentatively, D is TRBD2 (5 bases). Trimming took off 4 bases at V and 2 bases at J, with 8 bases between the two ends. From germline, CDR1 is SNHLY and CDR2 FYNNEI. This CDR3 comprises 14 residues. DNA for the CDR3: TGTGCCAGCAGTGTTGAGGGAAACACCGGGGAGCTGTTTTTT. Its translation: CASSVEGNTGELFF.

V is TRBV18 and J is TRBJ2-4; no clear D gene. Germline V lookup: CDR1 KGHSH, CDR2 LQKENI. The CDR3 has 13 amino acids. V was cut by 2 bases and J by 5 bases, with 7 bases left in between. The CDR3 bases are TGTGCCAGCTCACCAGCTCCAGAAAACATTCAGTACTTC. Its translation: CASSPAPENIQYF. The full variable domain, completed using reference TRBV18 and TRBJ2-4, is NAGVMQNPRHLVRRRGQEARLRCSPMKGHSHVYWYRQLPEEGLKFMVYLQKENIIDESGMPKERFSAEFPKEGPSILRIQQVVRGDSAAYFCASSPAPENIQYFGAGTRLSVL.

This chain uses TRBV23-1 with TRBJ1-6; D is unclear. TRBV23-1 is treated as an ORF (open reading frame) with a function not yet certain. The CDR3 sequence is 18 residues long. The V end was cut by 2 bases, the J end by 3 bases, with 17 bases between. CDR3 protein: CASSQITAQCYYNSPLHF. The CDR3, as DNA: TGCGCCAGCAGTCAAATAACCGCCCAGTGTTACTATAATTCACCCCTCCACTTT.

This clone has only one observation. The chain recombines TRBV28 with TRBJ2-3; no firm D call. Germline V gene sequence: CDR1 MDHEN, CDR2 SYDVKM. The CDR3 sequence is 13 residues long. Between the trimmed V and J ends, which lost 6 bases and 0 bases, there was a span of 7 bases. CDR3 nucleotides: TGTGCCAGCAGAACCACTAGCACAGATACGCAGTATTTT. This codes for CASRTTSTDTQYF.

J is TRBJ2-5 and V is TRBV5-1, with D maybe TRBD2 (5 bases). Trimming removed 3 bases at V and 7 bases at J, with 13 bases between. This CDR3 is built from 13 residues. Germline loops: CDR1 SGHRS, CDR2 YFSETQ. The CDR3 coding sequence is TGCGCCAGCAGCTGGGCCCCAGAGGGGACCCAGTACTTC. Translating it yields CASSWAPEGTQYF.

The rearrangement joins TRBV3-1 (or the pseudogene TRBV3-2) to TRBJ1-1; D ambiguous. The germline V gene encodes CDR1 LGHDT and CDR2 YNNKEL (reference sequence). With 1 base removed from V and 0 bases from J, the gap between germline ends came to 12 bases. This CDR3 spans 16 amino acids. CDR3 sequence: CASSQGFGVMNTEAFF. CDR3 bases: TGTGCCAGCAGCCAAGGTTTTGGTGTGATGAACACTGAAGCTTTCTTT.

The chain combines TRBV28 with TRBJ2-1, with 10 bases that match TRBD2. This CDR3 is built from 16 residues. V dropped 3 bases and J dropped 2; count of bases not matched to a gene: 4. Germline CDR1 reads MDHEN; CDR2 reads SYDVKM. CDR3 DNA: TGTGCCAGCAGTTTCCAACTAGCGGGGACCTACAATGAGCAGTTCTTC. This sequence encodes CASSFQLAGTYNEQFF.

The genes are TRBV11-2 and TRBJ2-5; TRBD1 might be the D (6 bases). The germline gives CDR1 SGHAT, CDR2 FQNNGV. Trimming shortened V by 3 bases and J by 5 bases, and 13 bases separated the two germline ends. The CDR3 contains 14 residues. The CDR3 here is CASSLSRGTETQYF. DNA for the CDR3: TGTGCCAGCAGCTTGTCGAGGGGGACGGAGACCCAGTACTTC.

This clone appeared once. V is TRBV9 and J is TRBJ2-1, with D perhaps assigned TRBD1 or TRBD2 (5 bases each). V dropped 3 bases and J dropped 4 bases, with 11 bases sitting between them. This CDR3 region has 14 residues. Germline-derived CDR1 and CDR2 are SGDLS and YYNGEE. The CDR3 sequence: CASSGGPTYNEQFF. In nucleotides, the CDR3 is TGTGCCAGCAGCGGGGGACCCACGTACAATGAGCAGTTCTTC.